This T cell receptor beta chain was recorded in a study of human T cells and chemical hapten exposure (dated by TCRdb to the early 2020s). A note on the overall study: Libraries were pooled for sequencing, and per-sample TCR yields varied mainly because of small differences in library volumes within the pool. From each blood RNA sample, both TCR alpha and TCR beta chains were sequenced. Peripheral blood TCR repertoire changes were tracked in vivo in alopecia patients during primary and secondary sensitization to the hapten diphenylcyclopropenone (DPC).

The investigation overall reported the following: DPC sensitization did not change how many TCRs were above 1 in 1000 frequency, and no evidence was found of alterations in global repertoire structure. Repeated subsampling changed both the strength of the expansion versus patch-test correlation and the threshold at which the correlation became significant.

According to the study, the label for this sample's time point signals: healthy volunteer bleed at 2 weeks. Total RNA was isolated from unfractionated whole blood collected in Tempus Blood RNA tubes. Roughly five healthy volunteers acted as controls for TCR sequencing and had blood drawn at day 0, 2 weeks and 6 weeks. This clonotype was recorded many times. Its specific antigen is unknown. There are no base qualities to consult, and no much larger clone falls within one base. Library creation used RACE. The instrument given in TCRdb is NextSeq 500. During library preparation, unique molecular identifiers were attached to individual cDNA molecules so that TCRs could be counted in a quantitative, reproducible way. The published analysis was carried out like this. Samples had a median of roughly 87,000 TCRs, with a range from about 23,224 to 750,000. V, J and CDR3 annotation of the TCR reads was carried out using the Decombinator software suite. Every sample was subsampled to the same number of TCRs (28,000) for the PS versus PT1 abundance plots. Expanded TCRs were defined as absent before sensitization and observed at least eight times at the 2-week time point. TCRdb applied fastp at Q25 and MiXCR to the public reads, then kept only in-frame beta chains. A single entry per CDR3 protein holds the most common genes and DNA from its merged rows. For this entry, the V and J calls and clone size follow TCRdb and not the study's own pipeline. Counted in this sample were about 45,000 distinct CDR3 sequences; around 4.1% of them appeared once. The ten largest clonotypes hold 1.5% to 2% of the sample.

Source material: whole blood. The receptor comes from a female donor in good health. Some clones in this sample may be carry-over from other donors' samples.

This receptor has the CDR3 CASSIIYLREGSMNTEAFF. The nucleotide sequence is given as TGTGCCAGTAGTATTATCTATCTCAGAGAAGGAAGCATGAACACTGAAGCTTTCTTT. The chain is assembled from TRBV19 and TRBJ1-1; confidence is insufficient to name the D gene. Via the germline V gene (reference sequence), CDR1 is LNHDA and CDR2 SQIVND. The CDR3, cysteine through phenylalanine, is 19 amino acids long. Solely the CDR3 DNA is kept, with 57 bases framed from the first base. A distance of 23 bases separates the germline ends of V and J, which lose 3 bases and 0 bases respectively.